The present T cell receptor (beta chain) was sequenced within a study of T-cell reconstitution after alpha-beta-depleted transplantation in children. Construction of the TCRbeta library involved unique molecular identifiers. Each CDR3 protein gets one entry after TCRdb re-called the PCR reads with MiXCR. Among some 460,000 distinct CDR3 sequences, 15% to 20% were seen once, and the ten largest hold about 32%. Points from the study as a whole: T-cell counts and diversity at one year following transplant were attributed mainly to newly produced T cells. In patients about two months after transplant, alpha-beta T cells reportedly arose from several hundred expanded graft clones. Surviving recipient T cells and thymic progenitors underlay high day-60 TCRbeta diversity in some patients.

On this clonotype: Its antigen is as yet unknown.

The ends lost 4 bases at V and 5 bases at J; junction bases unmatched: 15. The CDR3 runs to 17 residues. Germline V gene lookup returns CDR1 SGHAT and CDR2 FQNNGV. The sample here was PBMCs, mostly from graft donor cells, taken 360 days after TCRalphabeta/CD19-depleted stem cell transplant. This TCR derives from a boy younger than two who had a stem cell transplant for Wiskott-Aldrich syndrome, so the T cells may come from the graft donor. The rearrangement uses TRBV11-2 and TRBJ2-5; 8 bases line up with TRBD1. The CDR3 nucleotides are TGTGCCAGCAGCTCACTCGACCGGACAGGGTTGGGGGAGACCCAGTACTTC. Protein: CASSSLDRTGLGETQYF.